This T cell receptor beta chain was obtained from a study of T-cell memory formation after mild COVID-19. Study-wide results and caveats: Memory cells collected pre-infection included some clones that later responded, suggesting cross-reactive memory joined. Among clones peaking at day 37 in the second wave, SARS-CoV-2 specificity remained unconfirmed.

Deletions cut 0 bases from V and 2 bases from J, with 15 bases between. CDR3 length: 16 residues. In germline, CDR1 is SQVTM, CDR2 ANQGSEA. The 5'RACE method, run with constant-segment primers, produced TCR alpha and TCR beta cDNA libraries (carrying sample barcodes and UMIs). One entry per CDR3 protein results from TCRdb running MiXCR on the 5' RACE reads. The repertoire holds 170,000 or so distinct CDR3 sequences, with 20% to 25% as singletons. This clonotype was observed a few times. Its antigen is undetermined. The V gene is TRBV29-1, the J gene TRBJ2-3; D is uncertain. Sequenced material: PBMCs or a T cell subset sorted from them (not recorded which). The source is an adult woman who had mild COVID-19 (a few samples of this study predate the infection). Cell type and time point are not known. The CDR3 spells CSVEDEDGNYTDTQYF. DNA for the CDR3: TGCAGCGTTGAAGACGAAGACGGTAATTACACAGATACGCAGTATTTT.